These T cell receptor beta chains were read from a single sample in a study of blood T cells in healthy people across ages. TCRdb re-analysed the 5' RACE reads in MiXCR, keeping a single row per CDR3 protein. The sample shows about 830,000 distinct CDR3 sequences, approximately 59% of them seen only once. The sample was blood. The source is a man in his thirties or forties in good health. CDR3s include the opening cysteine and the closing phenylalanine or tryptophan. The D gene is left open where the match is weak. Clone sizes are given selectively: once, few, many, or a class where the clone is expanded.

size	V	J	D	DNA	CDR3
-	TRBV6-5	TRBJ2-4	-	TGTGCCAGCAGCCCCCTTTCGGGCCAGAGGAACATTCAGTACTTC	CASSPLSGQRNIQYF
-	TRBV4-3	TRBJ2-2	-	TGCGCCAGCAGCCGCGGGGCGATCGGGGAGCTGTTTTTT	CASSRGAIGELFF
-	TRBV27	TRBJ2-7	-	TGTGCCAGCAGTCCGCGGCAGGGTCTTACCAACGAGCAGTACTTC	CASSPRQGLTNEQYF
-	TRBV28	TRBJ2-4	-	TGTGCCAGCAGCCCCCGGTGGCGGCAGGGAGCCAAAAACATTCAGTACTTC	CASSPRWRQGAKNIQYF
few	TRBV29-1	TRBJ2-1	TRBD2	TGCAGCGCCGTTGGACTAGCGGGGGGGCCCCGCAATGAGCAGTTCTTC	CSAVGLAGGPRNEQFF
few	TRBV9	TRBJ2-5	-	TGTGCCAGCAGCGTAGATTGCAGGAGGAATAGGGGAGGGGGAACCCAGTACTTC	CASSVDCRRNRGGGTQYF
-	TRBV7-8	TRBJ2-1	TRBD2	TGTGCCAGCAGCTTACCTGGACTAGCGGACAATGAGCAGTTCTTC	CASSLPGLADNEQFF
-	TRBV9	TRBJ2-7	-	TGTGCCAGCAGCCCCACAGGGGACTACTCCTACGAGCAGTACTTC	CASSPTGDYSYEQYF
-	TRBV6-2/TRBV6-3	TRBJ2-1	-	TGTGCCAGCAGTTACTCAGTGGGGCTCTCCTACAATGAGCAGTTCTTC	CASSYSVGLSYNEQFF
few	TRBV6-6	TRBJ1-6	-	TGTGCCAGCAGCACTGAGACAGTCTTTTCGATCAATTCACCCCTCCACTTT	CASSTETVFSINSPLHF
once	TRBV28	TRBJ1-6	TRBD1	TGTGCCAGCAGTTCCACAGGGGTGACTTCACCCCTCCACTTT	CASSSTGVTSPLHF
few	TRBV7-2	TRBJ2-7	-	TGTGCCAGCAGCCAGCCGAGCGTATCCGAGCAGTACTTC	CASSQPSVSEQYF
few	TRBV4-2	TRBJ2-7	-	TGTGCCAGCAGCCCAGCAAGGGCCTACGAGCAGTACTTC	CASSPARAYEQYF
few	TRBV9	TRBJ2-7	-	TGTGCCAGCAGCGCAAGTCCTGGGGTCCTCTACGAGCAGTACTTC	CASSASPGVLYEQYF
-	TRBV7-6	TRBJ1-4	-	TGTGCCAGCAGCTTAGTCCCGGAGGGACCTACAACTAATGAAAAACTGTTTTTT	CASSLVPEGPTTNEKLFF
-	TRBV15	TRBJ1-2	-	TGTGCCACCAGCAGAGATGCCAATAACTATGGCTACACCTTC	CATSRDANNYGYTF
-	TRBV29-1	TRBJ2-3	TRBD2	TGCAGCGTTGAGGCGGCGGGGGGCACAGATACGCAGTATTTT	CSVEAAGGTDTQYF
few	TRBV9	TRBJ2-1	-	TGTGCCAGCAGCACAACTCGAGGGGGCTCCTACAATGAGCAGTTCTTC	CASSTTRGGSYNEQFF
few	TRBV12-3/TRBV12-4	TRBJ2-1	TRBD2	TGTGCCAGCACCATCCTGGGTAGCGGGGTGCCCCAGTTCTTC	CASTILGSGVPQFF
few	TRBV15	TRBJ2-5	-	TGTGCCACCAGCAGAGATGTCCCGTCTCGAGAGACCCAGTACTTC	CATSRDVPSRETQYF
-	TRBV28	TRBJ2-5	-	TGTGCCAGCAGTTACCTGGACGGGAAACAAGAGACCCAGTACTTC	CASSYLDGKQETQYF
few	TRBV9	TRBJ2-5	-	TGTGCCAGCAGCGTAACCGGGACCCGGGCCAACCAAGAGACCCAGTACTTC	CASSVTGTRANQETQYF
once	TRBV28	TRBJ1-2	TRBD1	TGTGCCGGGAGACAGGGGGCCTATGGCTACACCTTC	CAGRQGAYGYTF
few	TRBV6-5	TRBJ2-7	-	TGTGCCAGCAGTTTCGGGACACCGGCCGGCTACGAGCAGTACTTC	CASSFGTPAGYEQYF
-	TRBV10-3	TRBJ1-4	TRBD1	TGTGCCATCAGCGATGGGACAGGGGGGCGTAATGAAAAACTGTTTTTT	CAISDGTGGRNEKLFF
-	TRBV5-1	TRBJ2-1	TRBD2	TGCGCCAGCAGCATACCGACTAGCGGGGTCCTAAATGAGCAGTTCTTC	CASSIPTSGVLNEQFF
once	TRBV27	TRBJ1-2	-	TGTGCCAGCACCTTGAGGATGGGGACCTATGGCTACACCTTC	CASTLRMGTYGYTF
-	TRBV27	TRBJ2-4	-	TGTGCCAGCAGTTTGGGCAGGGAGTATGGGGAGCAGTACTTC	CASSLGREYGEQYF
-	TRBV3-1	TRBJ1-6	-	TGTGCCAGCAGCCAAGATTGGGGGGATCGGTCACCCCTCCACTTT	CASSQDWGDRSPLHF
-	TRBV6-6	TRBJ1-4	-	TGTGCCAGCAGTTTTTCCGGGACGGGGGCAACTAATGAAAAACTGTTTTTT	CASSFSGTGATNEKLFF
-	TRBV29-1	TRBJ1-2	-	TGCAGCGTCTCCAGGGTTTTGAGCTATGGCTACACCTTC	CSVSRVLSYGYTF
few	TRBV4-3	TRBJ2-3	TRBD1	TGCGCCAGCAGCCAAGAGCCGGGACAGGATAATGTGGTATCAAGCACAGATACGCAGTATTTT	CASSQEPGQDNVVSSTDTQYF
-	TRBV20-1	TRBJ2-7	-	TGCAGTGCTGGCCCCGGGACACTACCTTACGAGCAGTACTTC	CSAGPGTLPYEQYF